This is a list of T cell receptor beta chains from one sample in a study of cytomegalovirus exposure and HLA in healthy donors. Method: immunoSEQ multiplex PCR; TCRdb's copy keeps in-frame clones and lacks some. The data contain 160,000 or so clones, 82% of them singletons. Input material: PBMCs. These receptors came from a woman aged 45 to 65 in good health and CMV-seropositive. CDR3s include the opening cysteine and the closing phenylalanine or tryptophan.

TRBJ2-1 | TRBV2 | CASRAQGAQGNEQFF
TRBJ2-3 | TRBV9 | CASSGGTGQGDTQYF
TRBJ2-7 | TRBV29-1 | CSVVGGISYEQYF
TRBJ1-1 | TRBV2 | CASPDFRGEAFF
TRBJ2-6 | TRBV19 | CASTYTGANVLTF
TRBJ1-6 | TRBV5-8 | CASSFRDRGRNSPLHF
TRBJ2-3 | TRBV9 | CASSATSGVALGDTQYF
TRBJ1-5 | TRBV6-5 | CASSGRENQPQHF
TRBJ2-7 | TRBV6-5 | CASRTGAYEQYF
TRBJ2-7 | TRBV19 | CASSPGTGGAEQYF
TRBJ1-1 | TRBV19 | CATKDRPMNTEAFF
TRBJ1-5 | TRBV14 | CASSTDGQPQHF
TRBJ2-1 | TRBV11-2 | CASSSLWAGNAGEQFF
TRBJ1-6 | TRBV10-1 | CASSARVDSPLHF
TRBJ1-1 | TRBV30 | CAWREGAEAFF
TRBJ1-2 | TRBV5-4 | CASSLQGTDGYTF
TRBJ1-6 | TRBV5-5 | CASSLGQPYNSPLHF
TRBJ2-1 | TRBV23-1 | CASSCESSGEHNEQFF
TRBJ1-4 | TRBV19 | CASSTGTGLTNEKLFF
TRBJ2-3 | TRBV15 | CATSGTISGWGDGTDTQYF
TRBJ2-7 | TRBV6-5 | CASSYSTSRSYEQYF
TRBJ2-3 | TRBV5-6 | CASSFLRDSFTDTQYF
TRBJ2-5 | TRBV7-9 | CASSLGDSKQETQYF
TRBJ2-1 | TRBV7-2 | CASSRPSGRGDYNEQFF
TRBJ2-1 | TRBV5-4 | CASSFGGGYNEQFF
TRBJ2-1 | TRBV11-1 | CASSPTGLYNEQFF
TRBJ1-3 | TRBV6-6 | CASSSRTGGNTIYF
TRBJ2-3 | TRBV28 | CASSPGTSGGGGTQYF
TRBJ1-5 | TRBV27 | CASSASGNQPQHF
TRBJ2-1 | TRBV7-3 | CASSPTSGSYNEQFF
TRBJ2-5 | TRBV6-6 | CASSLKETQYF
TRBJ2-7 | TRBV25-1 | CASSESHRAKRCYEQYF
TRBJ2-1 | TRBV6-1 | CASSKRDLKNEQFF
TRBJ1-5 | TRBV19 | CASRVGGGQPQHF
TRBJ2-3 | TRBV19 | CASSIGGGQHTDTQYF
TRBJ2-7 | TRBV29-1 | CSALTGGSYEQYF
TRBJ2-7 | TRBV11-2 | CASSPADRQSYEQYF
TRBJ2-1 | TRBV19 | CASSPGAGGYNEQFF
TRBJ2-2 | TRBV7-9 | CASRPDRGMGELFF
TRBJ2-3 | TRBV6-5 | CASSSGSPNTDTQYF
TRBJ2-7 | TRBV29-1 | CSVEVWGSSQYEQYF
TRBJ2-7 | TRBV6-1 | CASSETDSSYEQYF
TRBJ2-1 | TRBV7-2 | CASSSRRDKHNEQFF
TRBJ2-7 | TRBV30 | CAWREAGGLRGEQYF
TRBJ2-7 | TRBV5-1 | CASSLGLRNYEQYF
TRBJ1-5 | TRBV19 | CASSTGQGGYSNQPQHF
TRBJ2-7 | TRBV9 | CASSAGRSVDEQYF
TRBJ2-1 | TRBV11-2 | CASSSGTRQFF
TRBJ2-1 | TRBV5-4 | CAAGGANEQFF
TRBJ2-7 | TRBV4-3 | CASSYYWGGSVSYEQYF
TRBJ2-1 | TRBV5-5 | CASSLAGAGGGNEQFF
TRBJ1-2 | TRBV9 | CASSVGGQTNYGYTF
TRBJ2-7 | TRBV7-2 | CASSLARYEQYF
TRBJ2-2 | TRBV6-1 | CASSEVGAGGINTGELFF